These 16 T cell receptor beta chains originate from one sample sequenced in a study of CXCR4 blockade with PD-1 therapy in pancreatic cancer. Some clones are missing from TCRdb's copy, which holds only in-frame ones; the method was immunoSEQ multiplex PCR. The sample holds about 17,000 clones; about 72% are singletons and the top ten take about 5.9%. The sequencing input was tumor tissue. The receptors derive from a human donor with pancreatic ductal adenocarcinoma.

This clone was observed a few times. The J gene is TRBJ2-7, the V gene TRBV19; D might be TRBD1 (6 bases). This CDR3 region has 13 residues. Per germline, CDR1 LNHDA and CDR2 SQIVND (reference sequence). The V end lost 3 bases, the J end lost 6 bases, and 12 bases lay between the germline ends. CDR3 region: CASSIGRGGEQYF. CDR3 bases: TGTGCCAGTAGTATCGGCAGGGGCGGCGAGCAGTACTTC.

The rearrangement links TRBV18 to TRBJ1-3; TRBD1 matches at 9 bases. The junction had 0 bases not matched to a gene; V was cut back by 3 bases and J by 3 bases. CDR3 length: 14 residues. Per the germline V gene, CDR1 is KGHSH and CDR2 is LQKENI. CDR3 in DNA: TGTGCCAGCTCACCGGGACAGGGTGGAAACACCATATATTTT. It is translated as CASSPGQGGNTIYF.

The chain carries TRBV28 and TRBJ1-6; 9 bases are shared with TRBD1. Germline V gives CDR1 MDHEN, CDR2 SYDVKM. This CDR3 has 16 residues. V was pared by 6 bases and J by 0 bases, with 3 bases of the junction left unmatched. The CDR3 loop reads CASRGQGLSYNSPLHF. In nucleotides, the CDR3 is TGTGCCAGCAGGGGACAGGGACTCTCCTATAATTCACCCCTCCACTTT.

The V call is TRBV18, the J call TRBJ2-3; no reliable D call. Germline loops: CDR1 KGHSH, CDR2 LQKENI. This CDR3 comprises 14 residues. V shed 3 bases and J shed 4 bases, with 11 bases lying between them. CDR3 region: CASSPPPTADTQYF. CDR3 nucleotides: TGTGCCAGCTCACCTCCCCCCACAGCAGATACGCAGTATTTT.

This chain links TRBV5-1 with TRBJ1-1; D is uncertain. CDR3 length: 14 amino acids. From germline, CDR1 is SGHRS and CDR2 YFSETQ. V was clipped by 0 bases and J by 0 bases, with 6 bases between them. As DNA, the CDR3 is TGCGCCAGCAGCTTGGATGGGGTGAACACTGAAGCTTTCTTT. Translation: CASSLDGVNTEAFF.

J is TRBJ1-1 and V is TRBV30; TRBD1 matches at 7 bases. J lost 5 bases, V lost 2 bases, and 5 bases had no gene match. From germline, CDR1 is GTSNPN and CDR2 SVGIG (reference sequence). The CDR3 covers 13 residues. The CDR3 is CAWSRDRTTEAFF. DNA of the CDR3: TGTGCCTGGAGTCGGGACAGAACAACTGAAGCTTTCTTT.

V is TRBV12-5 and J is TRBJ2-2; 7 nucleotides align to TRBD2. The CDR3 runs 15 residues. Germline V gene lookup returns CDR1 LGHNT and CDR2 FRNRAP. This chain's CDR3 is CASCGLGGETGELFF. CDR3 DNA: TGTGCCAGCTGTGGTCTTGGGGGGGAGACCGGGGAGCTGTTTTTT.

V and J are TRBV6-8 and TRBJ1-4, with TRBD1 matching over 7 bases. Germline V gives CDR1 MNHGY, CDR2 SAAAGT. This CDR3 spans 14 amino acids. V dropped 8 bases and J dropped 3; count of bases not matched to a gene: 6. DNA of the CDR3: TGTGCCAGCGGAGGCGGGACAGCTAATGAAAAACTGTTTTTT. Protein sequence: CASGGGTANEKLFF.

In its sample, this clone was seen a few times. J is TRBJ2-3 and V is TRBV18; a possible D gene is TRBD2 (5 bases). CDR3 size: 15 residues. Between the trimmed V and J ends, which lost 6 bases and 2 bases, there was a span of 15 bases. Germline V gene data show CDR1 as KGHSH and CDR2 as LQKENI. CDR3 nucleotides: TGTGCCAGCTCGGAGTCGAGCGGAGACACAGATACGCAGTATTTT. Translation gives CASSESSGDTDTQYF.

The rearrangement joins TRBV15 to TRBJ2-3, with D possibly being TRBD2 (5 bases). The CDR3 is made up of 16 amino acids. The germline V and J ends were trimmed by 3 bases and 3 bases, with 16 bases remaining between them. Germline CDR1 reads LNHNV; CDR2 reads YYDKDF (reference sequence). CDR3 DNA sequence: TGTGCCACCAGCAGTTTAACGGGGATGTCTACAGATACGCAGTATTTT. Translating it yields CATSSLTGMSTDTQYF. Looking up the rest from reference TRBV15 and TRBJ2-3 gives the full variable domain: DAMVIQNPRYQVTQFGKPVTLSCSQTLNHNVMYWYQQKSSQAPKLLFHYYDKDFNNEADTPDNFQSRRPNTSFCFLDIRSPGLGDTAMYLCATSSLTGMSTDTQYFGPGTRLTVL.

Concerning this clone: Mismatch with germline at one junction end may stem from a read error. The V gene is TRBV30, the J gene TRBJ1-6; a weak D match, TRBD1 (6 bases). In germline, CDR1 is GTSNPN, CDR2 SVGIG (reference sequence). The CDR3 sequence is 14 residues long. CDR3 in amino acids: CAWSVRGGNSPLHF. The CDR3 DNA reads TGTGCCTGGAGTGTACGAGGGGGGAATTCACCCCTTCACTTT.

V gene TRBV14 combines with J gene TRBJ2-7, with a tentative D call TRBD2 (5 bases). The V end was cut by 5 bases, the J end by 2 bases, with 13 bases between. Germline lookup yields CDR1 SGHDN and CDR2 FVKESK. The CDR3 consists of 14 residues. The DNA of the CDR3 is TGTGCCAGCAGCTTCGGAGGTCTTCCCTACGAGCAGTACTTC. The encoded protein is CASSFGGLPYEQYF.

V is TRBV7-6 and J is TRBJ2-5; D not certain. Trimming removed 5 bases from V and 5 bases from J, with 18 bases in between. Germline lookup yields CDR1 SGHVS and CDR2 FNYEAQ. The CDR3 has 15 residues. The CDR3 DNA is TGTGCCAGCAGCCCGGACCCCCAAAGATTGGAGACCCAGTACTTC. Translating it yields CASSPDPQRLETQYF.

The rearrangement joins TRBV28 to TRBJ1-4; D gene uncertain. Germline CDR1 reads MDHEN; CDR2 reads SYDVKM. The CDR3 sequence is 16 residues long. V lost 1 base to trimming and J lost 8 bases, with 17 bases between them. The DNA of the CDR3 is TGTGCCAGCAGTTTATTAGCAGACCATATTACCGAAAAACTGTTTTTT. Its translation is CASSLLADHITEKLFF.

This clone was recorded once. The chain combines TRBV27 with TRBJ1-4, with TRBD1 matching over 8 bases. The V gene's germline CDR1 is MNHEY and CDR2 SMNVEV (reference sequence). The J segment lost 7 bases and the V segment lost 5 bases, leaving 3 bases of the junction unmatched. This CDR3 region has 13 residues. The DNA for the CDR3 is TGTGCCAGCAGTGTTCAGGGGGCTGAAAAACTGTTTTTT. Amino acid sequence: CASSVQGAEKLFF.

The rearrangement joins TRBV28 to TRBJ2-2; 12 nucleotides line up with TRBD2. CDR1 and CDR2 from the germline V gene are MDHEN and SYDVKM. The CDR3 loop spans 17 amino acids. The ends lost 4 bases at V and 4 bases at J; junction bases unmatched: 7. In nucleotides, the CDR3 is TGTGCCAGCAGTTCCCTGACTAGCGGGAGAAGCACCGGGGAGCTGTTTTTT. Translation gives CASSSLTSGRSTGELFF.